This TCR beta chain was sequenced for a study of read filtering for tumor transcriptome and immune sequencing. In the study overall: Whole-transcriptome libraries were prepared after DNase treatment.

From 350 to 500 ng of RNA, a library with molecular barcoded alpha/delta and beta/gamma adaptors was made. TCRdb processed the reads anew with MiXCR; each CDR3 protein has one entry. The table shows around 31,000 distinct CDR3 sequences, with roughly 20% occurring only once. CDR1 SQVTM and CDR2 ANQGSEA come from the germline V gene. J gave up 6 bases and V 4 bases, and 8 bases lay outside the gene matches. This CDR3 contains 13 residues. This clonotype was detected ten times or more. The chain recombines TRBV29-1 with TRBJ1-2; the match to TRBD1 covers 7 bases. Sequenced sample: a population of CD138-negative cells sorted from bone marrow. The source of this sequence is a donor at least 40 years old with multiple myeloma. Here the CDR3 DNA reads TGCAGCGTTGCGACAGGGTCCTTACATGGCTACACCTTC. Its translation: CSVATGSLHGYTF.